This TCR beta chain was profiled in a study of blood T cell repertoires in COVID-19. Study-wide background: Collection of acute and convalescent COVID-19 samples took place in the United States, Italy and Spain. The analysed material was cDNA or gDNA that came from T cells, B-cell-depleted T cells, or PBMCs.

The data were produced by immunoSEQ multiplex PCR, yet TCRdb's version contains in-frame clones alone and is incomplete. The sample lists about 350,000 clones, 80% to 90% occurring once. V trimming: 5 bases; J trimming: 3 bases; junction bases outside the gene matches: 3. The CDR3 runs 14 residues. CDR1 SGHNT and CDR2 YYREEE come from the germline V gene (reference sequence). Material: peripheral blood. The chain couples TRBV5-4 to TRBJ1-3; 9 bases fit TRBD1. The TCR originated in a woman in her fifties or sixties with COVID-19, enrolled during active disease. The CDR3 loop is CASRRTGDGNTIYF. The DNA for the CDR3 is TGTGCCAGCAGACGGACAGGGGATGGAAACACCATATATTTT.